Following are 14 T cell receptor beta chains from one sample sequenced in a study of cytomegalovirus exposure and HLA in healthy donors. Vbeta (60) and Jbeta (13) primers were used in the PCR. Here immunoSEQ multiplex PCR was the method, and the copy in TCRdb shows in-frame clones only, minus some. Here the sample table reports 200,000 to 250,000 clones. The specimen was PBMCs. The receptors were gathered from a woman aged 30 to 39 in good health and CMV-seropositive.

With regard to this clone: The junction does not match germline at one end; this may be a read error. The CDR3, as DNA: TGCGCCAGCAGAAGGATAGGCCTACAAAGGTCAACTAATGAAAGACTGTTTTTT. Translation gives CASRRIGLQRSTNERLFF. The J gene is TRBJ1-4, the V gene TRBV4-1; D unclear. The germline gives CDR1 MGHRA, CDR2 YSYEKL. CDR3 size: 18 residues.

J is TRBJ1-5 and V is TRBV5-8; 8 bases line up with TRBD1. Germline V lookup: CDR1 SGHTS, CDR2 YDEGEE. Losses at the gene ends were 2 bases for V and 2 bases for J; bases not matched to a gene: 9. CDR3 length equals 17 residues. CDR3 amino acids: CASSFYRGSHGNQPQHF. CDR3 sequence (DNA): TGTGCCAGCAGCTTCTACAGGGGGTCCCATGGCAATCAGCCCCAGCATTTT.

The chain couples TRBV19 to TRBJ1-5; possibly TRBD1 for D (6 bases). V was trimmed by 7 bases and J by 3 bases, leaving 10 bases between them. Germline V gives CDR1 LNHDA, CDR2 SQIVND (reference sequence). CDR3 length equals 13 residues. The CDR3 region is CASNTGYNQPQHF. The DNA of the CDR3 is TGTGCCAGTAATACAGGGTACAATCAGCCCCAGCATTTT.

The chain joins TRBV27 to TRBJ1-4, with a tentative D call TRBD1 (5 bases). CDR1 MNHEY and CDR2 SMNVEV come from the germline V gene (reference sequence). CDR3 length: 13 amino acids. Trimming stripped 4 bases from V and 12 bases from J, with 15 bases between. CDR3 in amino acids: CASSWGEGAELFF. CDR3 DNA: TGTGCCAGCAGTTGGGGGGAGGGAGCCGAACTGTTTTTT.

CDR3 in amino acids: CASSLDRLPETQYF. Here the CDR3 DNA reads TGTGCCAGCAGCTTGGACAGGCTCCCGGAGACCCAGTACTTC. This rearrangement joins TRBV5-4 to TRBJ2-5; tentatively, D is TRBD1 (5 bases). Trimming removed 0 bases at V and 5 bases at J, with 11 bases between. The CDR3 consists of 14 residues. Germline V gives CDR1 SGHNT, CDR2 YYREEE (reference sequence).

The chain recombines TRBV27 with TRBJ2-3; TRBD2 aligns across 8 bases. The V gene end was trimmed by 6 bases and the J gene end by 2 bases; junction bases not matched to a gene: 7. The CDR3 totals 15 residues. Germline values: CDR1 MNHEY, CDR2 SMNVEV (reference sequence). CDR3 coding DNA: TGTGCCAGCAGATCCACGGGGGGGAACACAGATACGCAGTATTTT. Encoded protein: CASRSTGGNTDTQYF.

Worth noting for this clone: Different DNA sequences within this sample yield the same CDR3. The CDR3 coding sequence is TGTGCCAGAAGCTTGTGGGTTGACAGGTTTTGCACTGAAGCTTTCTTT. It codes for CARSLWVDRFCTEAFF. The V call is TRBV5-3, the J call TRBJ1-1; D possibly corresponds to TRBD1 (6 bases). TRBV5-3 falls under the ORF class, with uncertain function. The CDR3 has 16 amino acids. With 1 base removed from V and 4 bases from J, the gap between germline ends came to 17 bases.

CDR3 loop: CATSRDKRETAGEQFF. CDR3 coding DNA: TGTGCCACCAGCAGAGATAAGCGGGAGACTGCGGGTGAGCAGTTCTTC. The rearrangement links TRBV15 to TRBJ2-1; 8 bases line up with TRBD2. V lost 0 bases, J lost 9 bases, and 10 bases stayed unmatched. The germline V gene encodes CDR1 LNHNV and CDR2 YYDKDF (reference sequence). The CDR3 is 16 amino acids.

This chain connects TRBV4-3 to TRBJ2-7; 7 bases align to TRBD1. CDR3 length equals 15 residues. The ends lost 2 bases at V and 2 bases at J; junction bases unmatched: 6. Germline CDR1 and CDR2: LGHNA and YSLEER. The CDR3 bases are TGCGCCAGCAGCCAACTGGGAGACAGGGCCTACGAGCAGTACTTC. Translation: CASSQLGDRAYEQYF.

The V and J genes are TRBV7-9 and TRBJ2-3; D is possibly TRBD2 (7 bases). CDR1 is SEHNR and CDR2 is FQNEAQ in the germline V gene (reference sequence). The CDR3 loop spans 15 amino acids. The V end lost 4 bases, the J end lost 9 bases, and 20 bases lay between the germline ends. CDR3 in DNA: TGTGCCAGCAGCTCTGACCTTCGGGGGGCCGAAACGCAGTATTTT. Its protein is CASSSDLRGAETQYF. The variable domain in full, with the rest retrieved from reference TRBV7-9 and TRBJ2-3, is DTGVSQNPRHKITKRGQNVTFRCDPISEHNRLYWYRQTLGQGPEFLTYFQNEAQLEKSRLLSDRFSAERPKGSFSTLEIQRTEQGDSAMYLCASSSDLRGAETQYFGPGTRLTVL.

The chain links TRBV14 to TRBJ2-5; D is unclear. V shed 0 bases and J shed 5 bases, with 7 bases lying between them. Looked up from germline, CDR1 is SGHDN and CDR2 is FVKESK. The CDR3 totals 13 residues. The CDR3 DNA sequence: TGTGCCAGCAGCCAAGACAGTAAGGAGACCCAGTACTTC. Translation: CASSQDSKETQYF.

This chain joins TRBV28 and TRBJ2-1; 7 bases are a match to TRBD2. The germline gives CDR1 MDHEN, CDR2 SYDVKM. This CDR3 region has 15 residues. V shed 7 bases and J 3 bases; nucleotides not matched to a gene: 9. The CDR3 DNA sequence: TGTGCCAGCACCTCGGGAGGACTACTCTACAATGAGCAGTTCTTC. This codes for CASTSGGLLYNEQFF.

The chain employs TRBV28 and TRBJ1-1; TRBD1 agrees at 9 bases. Germline V gives CDR1 MDHEN, CDR2 SYDVKM. The CDR3 covers 14 residues. V lost 6 bases and J lost 1; bases outside the gene matches: 3. CDR3 region: CASRLGQGNTEAFF. The CDR3 DNA reads as TGTGCCAGCAGGTTGGGACAGGGGAACACTGAAGCTTTCTTT.

J is TRBJ2-2 and V is TRBV7-9, with D unresolved. The CDR3 has 13 amino acids. Trimming took off 5 bases at V and 0 bases at J, with 4 bases between the two ends. The germline V gene encodes CDR1 SEHNR and CDR2 FQNEAQ (reference sequence). Here the CDR3 DNA reads TGTGCCAGCAGCCCTTCGAACACCGGGGAGCTGTTTTTT. Protein: CASSPSNTGELFF. Variable domain in full (rest from reference TRBV7-9 and TRBJ2-2): DTGVSQNPRHKITKRGQNVTFRCDPISEHNRLYWYRQTLGQGPEFLTYFQNEAQLEKSRLLSDRFSAERPKGSFSTLEIQRTEQGDSAMYLCASSPSNTGELFFGEGSRLTVL.